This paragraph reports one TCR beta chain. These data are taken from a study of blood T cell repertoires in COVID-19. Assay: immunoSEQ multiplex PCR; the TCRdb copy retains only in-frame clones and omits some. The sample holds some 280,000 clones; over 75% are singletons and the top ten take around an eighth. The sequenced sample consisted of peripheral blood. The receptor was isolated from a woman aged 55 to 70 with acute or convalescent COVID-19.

CDR3 coding DNA: TGTGCCAGCAGCTTGTCCCAGTTTAATCAGCCCCAGCATTTT. It is translated as CASSLSQFNQPQHF. The chain has TRBV5-8 and TRBJ1-5; D gene uncertain. Germline CDR1 reads SGHTS; CDR2 reads YDEGEE. Trimming removed 1 base at V and 4 bases at J, with 9 bases between. The CDR3 is 14 residues long.